One TCR beta chain is described in this entry. Its specificity is unknown. The data were produced by immunoSEQ multiplex PCR, yet TCRdb's version contains in-frame clones alone and is incomplete. The top ten hold about 0.68% of the sample, which has about 32,000 clones, about 96% seen once. The CDR3 has 14 residues. Trimming pared 6 bases from V and 0 bases from J, leaving 9 bases between. Germline loops: CDR1 MNHNY, CDR2 SVGAGI (reference sequence). The data stem from a study of circulating and synovial CD4+ cells in juvenile arthritis. Findings and caveats of the study: Some such blood samples were as oligoclonal as synovium. Circulating pathogenic-like lymphocytes shared a substantially higher fraction of CDR3 sequences with synovium than bulk blood. Shared-clonotype fractions with synovium likely underestimate full repertoire overlap.

This receptor was identified in a human donor with juvenile idiopathic arthritis. The V gene is TRBV6-6, the J gene TRBJ2-1; tentatively, D is TRBD1 (5 bases). Sequencing was done on a sample of CD4+ T cells from blood. CDR3 sequence (DNA): TGTGCCAGCAGAAGGGGCGTCTCCTACAATGAGCAGTTCTTC. Protein product: CASRRGVSYNEQFF.